A selection of T cell receptor beta chains follows, all from one sample in a study of blood T cells in healthy people across ages. A single record per CDR3 protein comes from TCRdb applying MiXCR to the 5' RACE reads. The table lists 800,000 to 950,000 distinct CDR3 sequences, 40% to 60% of them singletons. Sample: blood. The receptors derive from a man aged 30-40 years in good health. The CDR3 runs from the conserved cysteine through the conserved F or W. A D gene is named only where the DNA matches it firmly. Some rows mark clone size as missing; the rest say once, few, many or name a class of expanded clone.

v_gene	d_gene	j_gene	abundance	CDR3aa	CDR3nt
TRBV9	TRBD2	TRBJ2-7	NA	CASSDPGTINEQYF	TGTGCCAGCAGCGACCCCGGGACTATTAACGAGCAGTACTTC
TRBV6-2/TRBV6-3	NA	TRBJ2-1	few	CATTRIGGYNEQFF	TGTGCCACCACCCGGATCGGCGGCTACAATGAGCAGTTCTTC
TRBV28	NA	TRBJ2-7	NA	CASSHRESTYEQYF	TGTGCCAGCAGTCACAGGGAAAGCACCTACGAGCAGTACTTC
TRBV3-1	NA	TRBJ1-2	NA	CASSQGVQGFYGYTF	TGTGCCAGCAGCCAAGGTGTTCAGGGGTTCTATGGCTACACCTTC
TRBV5-1	NA	TRBJ2-1	few	CASSLNPTGTGYNEQFF	TGCGCCAGCAGCCTTAATCCGACAGGAACGGGGTACAATGAGCAGTTCTTC
TRBV6-2/TRBV6-3	NA	TRBJ2-7	once	CTSSYSPDRIYEQYF	TGTACCAGCAGTTACAGCCCCGACAGGATTTACGAGCAGTACTTC
TRBV14	TRBD1	TRBJ2-1	NA	CASSPDRGLVSEQFF	TGTGCCAGCAGCCCGGACAGGGGGCTTGTGTCTGAGCAGTTCTTC
TRBV2	TRBD1	TRBJ1-2	NA	CADLYPDRVGYGYTF	TGTGCCGACCTTTACCCCGACAGGGTTGGCTATGGCTACACCTTC
TRBV5-5	TRBD1	TRBJ2-5	few	CASSLGQGPETQYF	TGTGCCAGCAGCTTAGGACAGGGCCCAGAGACCCAGTACTTC
TRBV27	NA	TRBJ1-5	many	CASSLGSRGSQPQHF	TGTGCCAGCAGTTTAGGATCTCGGGGTTCTCAGCCCCAGCATTTT
TRBV28	TRBD1	TRBJ1-2	NA	CASFSGGGYGYTF	TGTGCCAGCTTCTCAGGGGGCGGCTATGGCTACACCTTC
TRBV7-9	TRBD1	TRBJ1-4	NA	CASSLGGQGGEKLFF	TGTGCCAGCAGCTTAGGGGGACAGGGAGGAGAAAAACTGTTTTTT
TRBV6-2/TRBV6-3	NA	TRBJ1-1	NA	CASSYPQGGWYTEAFF	TGTGCCAGCAGTTACCCACAGGGAGGTTGGTACACTGAAGCTTTCTTT
TRBV28	NA	TRBJ2-7	NA	CASSSTTSQRLRPYEQYF	TGTGCCAGCAGTTCCACGACAAGCCAGCGGTTAAGACCCTACGAGCAGTACTTC
TRBV4-3	NA	TRBJ2-7	NA	CASSQDIGRGSYEQYF	TGCGCCAGCAGCCAAGATATCGGCAGGGGCTCCTACGAGCAGTACTTC
TRBV7-2	TRBD2	TRBJ2-3	NA	CASSLVGGGRADTQYF	TGTGCCAGCAGCTTAGTCGGCGGGGGTCGAGCAGATACGCAGTATTTT